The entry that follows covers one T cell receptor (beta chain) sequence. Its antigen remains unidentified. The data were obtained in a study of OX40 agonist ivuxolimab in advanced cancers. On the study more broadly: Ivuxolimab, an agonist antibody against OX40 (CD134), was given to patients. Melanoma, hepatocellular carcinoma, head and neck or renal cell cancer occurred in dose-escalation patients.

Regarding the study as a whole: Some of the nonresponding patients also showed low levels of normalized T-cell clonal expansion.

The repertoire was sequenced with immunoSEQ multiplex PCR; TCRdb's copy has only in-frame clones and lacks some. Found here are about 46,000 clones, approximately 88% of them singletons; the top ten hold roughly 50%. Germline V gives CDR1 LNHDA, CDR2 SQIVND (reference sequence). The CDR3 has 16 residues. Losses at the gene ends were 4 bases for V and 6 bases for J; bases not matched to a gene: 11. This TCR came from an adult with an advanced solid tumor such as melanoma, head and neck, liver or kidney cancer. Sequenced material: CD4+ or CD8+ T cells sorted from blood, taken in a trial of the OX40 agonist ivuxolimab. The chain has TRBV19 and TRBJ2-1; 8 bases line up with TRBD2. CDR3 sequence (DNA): TGTGCCAGTAGTAAAAGGGCGGGGACTAGAGGCAATGAGCAGTTCTTC. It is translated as CASSKRAGTRGNEQFF.